This entry lists 5 T cell receptor beta chains sequenced from one sample in a study of blood T cells in healthy people across ages. The authors ran a second PCR of about 7 to 11 cycles using a sample-barcoded 5' primer and a J-beta primer mix. TCRdb used MiXCR to reprocess the 5' RACE reads, holding one entry per CDR3 protein. Of more than 1.4 million distinct CDR3 sequences in the sample, roughly 40% were seen once. The sequenced sample was blood. The receptors stem from a woman in her late teens or twenties in good health.

J is TRBJ2-3 and V is TRBV7-9; tentative D call: TRBD1 (5 bases). The CDR3 loop spans 16 amino acids. The germline CDR1 and CDR2 sequences are SEHNR and FQNEAQ (reference sequence). The germline V and J ends were trimmed by 5 bases and 2 bases, with 17 bases remaining between them. The CDR3 DNA reads as TGTGCCAGCAGCCGTACAAGACAGTTTCACACAGATACGCAGTATTTT. Its protein product is CASSRTRQFHTDTQYF.

V and J are TRBV24-1 and TRBJ2-3; D is uncertain. The CDR3 is 18 residues long. Trimming removed 2 bases from V and 1 base from J, with 18 bases in between. Germline assignment: CDR1 KGHDR and CDR2 SFDVKD. The CDR3 region is CATSDSERRMDRTDTQYF. The CDR3 DNA follows: TGTGCCACCAGTGATTCGGAAAGACGGATGGACCGCACAGATACGCAGTATTTT.

This clonotype was seen only a few times. The genes are TRBV10-3 and TRBJ2-7; the D call may be TRBD1 or TRBD2 (5 bases each). Trimming removed 0 bases at V and 12 bases at J, with 18 bases between. This CDR3 region has 14 residues. Germline CDR1 reads ENHRY; CDR2 reads SYGVKD. Here the CDR3 reads CAISESWGTQVLYF. In nucleotides, the CDR3 is TGTGCCATCAGTGAGTCGTGGGGGACCCAGGTTTTGTACTTC.

The chain uses TRBV5-1 and TRBJ2-7; TRBD1 agrees at 7 bases. The CDR3 has 16 amino acids. Per the germline V gene, CDR1 is SGHRS and CDR2 is YFSETQ. Trimming took 3 bases from V and 0 from J; bases not matched to a gene: 9. The CDR3 DNA reads as TGCGCCAGCAGCTCCGAGGGGACAGCCACCTCCTACGAGCAGTACTTC. This codes for CASSSEGTATSYEQYF.

The rearrangement uses TRBV24-1 and TRBJ2-1; D remains unclear. CDR1 is KGHDR and CDR2 is SFDVKD in the germline V gene. The ends were cut back, 7 bases at V and 3 bases at J, with 9 bases in the middle. The CDR3 is 13 residues long. The CDR3 DNA reads as TGTGCCACCAGCGGTACAGACTACAATGAGCAGTTCTTC. It is translated as CATSGTDYNEQFF.